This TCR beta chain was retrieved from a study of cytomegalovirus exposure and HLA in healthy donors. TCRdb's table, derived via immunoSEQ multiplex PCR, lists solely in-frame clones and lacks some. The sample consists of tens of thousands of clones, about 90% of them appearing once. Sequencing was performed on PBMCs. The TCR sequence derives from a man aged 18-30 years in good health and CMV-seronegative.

The CDR3 DNA sequence: TGTGCCATCAGCCCGACAAATCAGCCCCAGCATTTT. Translating it yields CAISPTNQPQHF. The chain links TRBV10-3 to TRBJ1-5; D gene ambiguous. CDR3 length: 12 residues. Germline CDR1 is ENHRY and CDR2 is SYGVKD. V lost 6 bases, J lost 4 bases, and 7 bases lay in between.